These 21 T cell receptor beta chains share one sample of origin, sequenced in a study of T cells after yellow fever vaccination. MiXCR, run by TCRdb on the 5' RACE reads, gives a single entry per CDR3 protein. The profile shows some 560,000 distinct CDR3 sequences, roughly a sixth of them singletons. This specimen was PBMCs, taken about 5 days after the first yellow fever vaccination. These receptors were obtained from a man aged 18-30 years who received the YFV17D yellow fever vaccine.

Comment on this clonotype: A clone one base away is much larger, so this may be a read error. The rearrangement uses TRBV4-2 and TRBJ2-1, with no clear D. V lost 2 bases, J lost 9 bases, and 14 bases lay in between. Germline CDR1 and CDR2: LGHNA and YNFKEQ. The CDR3 runs to 14 residues. The CDR3 here is CASSQTQLNSEQFF. In nucleotides, the CDR3 is TGTGCCAGCAGCCAAACCCAACTGAACAGTGAGCAGTTCTTC.

The sample holds a few counts of this clonotype. The rearrangement links TRBV7-2 to TRBJ1-1; no clear D gene. The CDR3 sequence is 17 residues long. CDR1 is SGHTA and CDR2 is FQGNSA in the germline V gene. V lost 5 bases, J lost 2 bases, and 21 bases lay in between. The CDR3 DNA reads as TGTGCCAGCAGCCCTAGTTGGGCCCCGATATTAAACACTGAAGCTTTCTTT. It encodes CASSPSWAPILNTEAFF.

This clonotype was observed many times. The V and J genes are TRBV7-6 and TRBJ1-5; D perhaps matches TRBD1 (6 bases). The V gene's germline CDR1 is SGHVS and CDR2 FNYEAQ. The V and J ends lost 7 bases and 9 bases respectively, with 25 bases between them. The CDR3 covers 16 residues. In nucleotides, the CDR3 is TGTGCCAGCATCTGGGGGGCTCGTACCCTCTCGAGGCCCCAGCATTTT. It codes for CASIWGARTLSRPQHF.

About this clonotype itself: The junction shows a germline mismatch at one end, possibly a read error. This chain links TRBV4-1 with TRBJ2-3; the D is unclear. Germline CDR1 and CDR2: MGHRA and YSYEKL. The CDR3 totals 15 residues. CDR3 DNA: TGCGCCAGCACCCAAGACCCGATTATTGGAGATACGCAGTATTTT. Translated, it gives CASTQDPIIGDTQYF.

The chain carries TRBV3-1 and TRBJ2-3; maybe TRBD1 (6 bases). Looked up from germline, CDR1 is LGHDT and CDR2 is YNNKEL (reference sequence). V was cut by 1 base and J by 5 bases, with 13 bases left in between. The CDR3 runs to 15 residues. CDR3 in amino acids: CASSQVVGGEDTQYF. The CDR3 DNA sequence: TGTGCCAGCAGCCAAGTAGTAGGGGGAGAAGATACGCAGTATTTT.

This chain joins TRBV7-9 and TRBJ1-1, with D hard to call. The germline CDR1 and CDR2 sequences are SEHNR and FQNEAQ (reference sequence). The CDR3 is 12 residues long. The germline V and J ends were trimmed by 4 bases and 6 bases, with 9 bases remaining between them. The CDR3 DNA is TGTGCCAGCAGCTCTCTAACATCTGAAGCTTTCTTT. Translation: CASSSLTSEAFF. Looking up the rest from reference TRBV7-9 and TRBJ1-1 gives the full variable domain: DTGVSQNPRHKITKRGQNVTFRCDPISEHNRLYWYRQTLGQGPEFLTYFQNEAQLEKSRLLSDRFSAERPKGSFSTLEIQRTEQGDSAMYLCASSSLTSEAFFGQGTRLTVV.

This clonotype occurred a few times. V and J are TRBV20-1 and TRBJ2-7; 11 bases match TRBD1. This CDR3 comprises 14 residues. J lost 3 bases, V lost 2 bases, and 3 bases had no gene match. Germline V gene sequence: CDR1 DFQATT, CDR2 SNEGSKA (reference sequence). The CDR3 DNA reads TGCAGTGCTAGACCGGGACAGGGGGGCTACGAGCAGTACGTC. It yields the protein CSARPGQGGYEQYV.

The chain uses TRBV4-3 and TRBJ2-1; tentative D call: TRBD1 (5 bases). V lost 0 bases and J 6 bases, leaving 12 bases between the germline ends. The V gene's germline CDR1 is LGHNA and CDR2 YSLEER. The CDR3 sequence is 15 residues long. This CDR3 is CASSQEWSTANEQFF. CDR3 nucleotides: TGCGCCAGCAGCCAAGAGTGGTCGACAGCCAATGAGCAGTTCTTC.

The CDR3 spells CSAREGLYEKLFF. The CDR3 DNA is TGCAGTGCTAGAGAGGGTTTATATGAAAAACTGTTTTTT. This chain links TRBV20-1 with TRBJ1-4, with D uncertain. The CDR3 runs to 13 residues. Germline assignment: CDR1 DFQATT and CDR2 SNEGSKA (reference sequence). V dropped 0 bases and J dropped 6 bases, with 8 bases sitting between them.

This clonotype was seen repeatedly, ten times or more. The V call is TRBV7-2, the J call TRBJ1-5; TRBD1 is a possible D gene (6 bases). Per the germline V gene, CDR1 is SGHTA and CDR2 is FQGNSA. Trimming removed 3 bases at V and 5 bases at J, with 14 bases between. The CDR3 sequence is 15 residues long. In nucleotides, the CDR3 is TGTGCCAGCAGCTTCAACAGGGAACCGCATCAGCCCCAGCATTTT. It codes for CASSFNREPHQPQHF.

There are a few counts of this clonotype. The gene calls are TRBV19 and TRBJ2-3; D is perhaps TRBD1 (7 bases). Trimming removed 7 bases from V and 4 bases from J, with 15 bases in between. The CDR3 contains 14 residues. Germline V gives CDR1 LNHDA, CDR2 SQIVND (reference sequence). The CDR3 bases are TGTGCCAGTACCGCAGGGGGGCTTTCAGATACGCAGTATTTT. Protein product: CASTAGGLSDTQYF.

The chain combines TRBV10-3 with TRBJ2-1; D not certain. The germline V gene encodes CDR1 ENHRY and CDR2 SYGVKD. Trimming cost V 0 bases and J 6 bases, with 12 bases left between them. This CDR3 spans 15 amino acids. The CDR3 protein is CAISESNPAINEQFF. The DNA for the CDR3 is TGTGCCATCAGTGAGTCGAACCCGGCCATCAATGAGCAGTTCTTC.

The CDR3 spells CASSFVPTGDKYF. CDR3 DNA: TGTGCCAGCAGCTTCGTCCCGACAGGCGACAAGTACTTC. This chain joins TRBV11-2 and TRBJ2-5; a possible D gene is TRBD1 (6 bases). Trimming stripped 3 bases from V and 12 bases from J, with 17 bases between. The CDR3 runs 13 residues. The germline V gene has CDR1 SGHAT and CDR2 FQNNGV.

The V and J genes are TRBV9 and TRBJ2-5; possible D gene TRBD2, 5 bases. CDR1 and CDR2 (germline): SGDLS, YYNGEE. The CDR3 contains 16 residues. The V end was cut by 0 bases, the J end by 2 bases, with 14 bases between. CDR3 protein: CASSVELRAEQETQYF. In nucleotides, the CDR3 is TGTGCCAGCAGCGTAGAGCTGAGGGCAGAACAAGAGACCCAGTACTTC.

The chain uses TRBV6-5 and TRBJ2-5, with 10 bases matching TRBD2. The V segment lost 4 bases and the J segment 12 bases; nucleotides outside the gene matches: 2. The CDR3 sequence is 11 residues long. CDR1 is MNHEY and CDR2 is SVGAGI in the germline V gene. As DNA, the CDR3 is TGTGCCAGCAGTTCAGGACTAGCGGAGTACTTC. This encodes CASSSGLAEYF.

Turning to this clonotype: One junction end does not reproduce the germline sequence, and a read error may be involved. CDR3 amino acids: CCARDPSGGGAETQYF. The DNA of the CDR3 is TGCTGTGCTAGAGATCCCAGCGGGGGGGGAGCAGAGACCCAGTACTTC. This rearrangement joins TRBV20-1 to TRBJ2-5, with 10 nucleotides matching TRBD2. Germline CDR1 and CDR2: DFQATT and SNEGSKA (reference sequence). The CDR3 runs to 16 residues.

This clonotype was seen more than once but under ten times. The genes are TRBV4-2 and TRBJ2-3; D call uncertain. The CDR3 is 14 amino acids. Trimming pared 0 bases from V and 2 bases from J, leaving 6 bases between. The germline V gene has CDR1 LGHNA and CDR2 YNFKEQ. CDR3 protein: CASSQDQFTDTQYF. The DNA for the CDR3 is TGTGCCAGCAGCCAAGATCAGTTCACAGATACGCAGTATTTT.

This chain links TRBV6-1 with TRBJ2-7; D unclear. V was trimmed by 7 bases and J by 1 base, leaving 14 bases between them. CDR3 size: 14 residues. The germline CDR1 and CDR2 sequences are MNHNS and SASEGT. The CDR3 bases are TGTGCCAGCAAGCCCCACTTTAAATCCTACGAGCAGTACTTC. It encodes CASKPHFKSYEQYF.

This clonotype was seen a handful of times. This chain connects TRBV6-1 to TRBJ2-3; maybe TRBD1 (5 bases). Germline values: CDR1 MNHNS, CDR2 SASEGT. Trimming pared 7 bases from V and 4 bases from J, leaving 15 bases between. CDR3 length equals 14 residues. The CDR3: CASTGRVIADTQYF. For the CDR3, the DNA is TGTGCCAGCACCGGCAGGGTAATTGCAGATACGCAGTATTTT.

This clonotype occurred many times. This chain joins TRBV25-1 and TRBJ1-2, with a weak D call TRBD1 (6 bases). Trimming left V 4 bases short and J 2 bases short, with 8 bases between. Germline CDR1 and CDR2: MGHDK and SYGVNS. CDR3 size: 13 residues. CDR3 sequence reads: CASSVTGNYGYTF. In DNA form, the CDR3 reads TGTGCCAGCAGTGTGACAGGAAACTATGGCTACACCTTC.

There are many counts of this clonotype. The gene calls are TRBV6-1 and TRBJ1-2; 8 bases map to TRBD1. J lost 4 bases, V lost 5 bases, and 6 bases had no gene match. This CDR3 comprises 14 residues. CDR1 is MNHNS, CDR2 SASEGT, per germline. In DNA form, the CDR3 reads TGTGCCAGCAGTCCCCAAACAGGGGGCTATGGCTACACCTTC. This sequence encodes CASSPQTGGYGYTF.